This is a list of T cell receptor beta chains from one sample in a study of cytomegalovirus exposure and HLA in healthy donors. Profiled with immunoSEQ multiplex PCR; TCRdb holds only in-frame clones, not every one. The sample contains about 160,000 clones, roughly 82% of which appear only once. Material: PBMCs. The receptors shown here come from a man in his forties or fifties in good health and CMV-seropositive. Both conserved end residues are part of each CDR3. D genes are given only for firm matches. Clone size is shown for a subset of rows, as once, few, many or a class of expanded clone.

TRBD1	NA	TRBV7-9	TRBJ1-1	CASSLDVGQGRKSEAFF	TGTGCCAGCAGCTTAGATGTGGGACAGGGGAGGAAGAGTGAAGCTTTCTTT
TRBD1	NA	TRBV4-1	TRBJ1-5	CASSYDRGGNQPQHF	TGCGCCAGCAGTTACGACAGGGGAGGCAATCAGCCCCAGCATTTT
NA	once	TRBV30	TRBJ1-5	CALREGRGNQPQHF	TGTGCCCTTCGGGAGGGAAGGGGCAATCAGCCCCAGCATTTT
NA	NA	TRBV7-9	TRBJ1-2	CSSSLKGQGLGYTF	TGTTCCAGCAGCTTAAAAGGGCAGGGGCTCGGCTACACCTTC
TRBD2	few	TRBV4-3	TRBJ2-5	CASSPSSSGKETQYF	TGCGCCAGCAGCCCGAGTTCTAGCGGGAAAGAGACCCAGTACTTC
NA	NA	TRBV4-1	TRBJ2-3	CASSHGDTQYF	TGCGCCAGCAGCCACGGAGATACGCAGTATTTT
TRBD2	NA	TRBV6-1	TRBJ2-7	CAIHRGTSGREQYF	TGTGCCATCCATAGGGGGACTAGCGGGAGAGAGCAGTACTTC
NA	NA	TRBV6-1	TRBJ1-3	CASSEQWRSGNTIYF	TGTGCCAGCAGTGAACAGTGGAGATCTGGAAACACCATATATTTT
TRBD1	NA	TRBV9	TRBJ1-5	CASSAGTDNQPQHF	TGTGCCAGCAGCGCCGGGACAGACAATCAGCCCCAGCATTTT
TRBD1	once	TRBV4-2	TRBJ2-1	CASSPGQANNEQFF	TGTGCCAGCAGTCCTGGACAGGCTAACAATGAGCAGTTCTTC
TRBD2	NA	TRBV25-1	TRBJ2-1	CASSAGEGEQFF	TGTGCCAGCAGTGCGGGGGAGGGTGAGCAGTTCTTC
TRBD2	few	TRBV27	TRBJ2-5	CASSQKALAGGPIHQETQYF	TGTGCCAGCAGTCAGAAAGCGCTAGCGGGAGGGCCAATTCACCAAGAGACCCAGTACTTC
TRBD1	NA	TRBV7-9	TRBJ1-5	CASSSVGQGNQPQHF	TGTGCCAGCAGCTCGGTGGGACAGGGAAATCAGCCCCAGCATTTT
NA	NA	TRBV11-2	TRBJ2-7	CASSLGAPYEQYF	TGTGCCAGCAGCTTAGGGGCACCCTACGAGCAGTACTTC
NA	once	TRBV10-3	TRBJ1-2	CAISVVPVEGYTF	TGTGCCATCAGTGTCGTCCCGGTGGAGGGCTACACCTTC
NA	NA	TRBV7-9	TRBJ1-5	CASSPSSNQPQHF	TGTGCCAGCAGCCCTTCTAGCAATCAGCCCCAGCATTTT
NA	NA	TRBV19	TRBJ1-6	CASSPGDSPLHF	TGTGCCAGTAGTCCAGGGGATTCACCCCTCCACTTT
TRBD1	NA	TRBV2	TRBJ2-5	CASSPWTGRRQETQYF	TGTGCCAGCAGCCCCTGGACAGGGAGGCGGCAAGAGACCCAGTACTTC
TRBD1	NA	TRBV18	TRBJ1-1	CASKTGGNTEAFF	TGTGCCAGCAAAACAGGGGGGAACACTGAAGCTTTCTTT
NA	NA	TRBV5-1	TRBJ2-5	CASSFIGVQETQYF	TGCGCCAGCAGCTTTATCGGAGTCCAAGAGACCCAGTACTTC
NA	NA	TRBV15	TRBJ2-7	CATSRGRDYEQYF	TGTGCCACCAGCAGAGGACGGGACTACGAGCAGTACTTC
NA	NA	TRBV7-9	TRBJ2-7	CAGRTPGGEQYF	TGTGCCGGCCGGACACCCGGCGGCGAGCAGTACTTC
NA	NA	TRBV11-1	TRBJ1-4	CASSIRHATNEKLFF	TGTGCCAGCAGCATACGACACGCAACTAATGAAAAACTGTTTTTT
NA	NA	TRBV6-4	TRBJ2-5	CASSVEAGQQETQYF	TGTGCCAGCAGTGTGGAAGCGGGACAACAAGAGACCCAGTACTTC
TRBD1	NA	TRBV7-3	TRBJ2-1	CASSLGTGLYNEQFF	TGTGCCAGCAGCTTAGGGACAGGGTTGTACAATGAGCAGTTCTTC
TRBD2	NA	TRBV30	TRBJ2-1	CASSSGSYNEQFF	TGTGCCTCCTCTAGCGGCTCCTACAATGAGCAGTTCTTC
TRBD1	NA	TRBV27	TRBJ1-2	CASSLSSTGGYGYTF	TGTGCCAGCAGTTTATCGTCGACAGGGGGATATGGCTACACCTTC
NA	NA	TRBV11-3	TRBJ1-3	CASSFGETGNTIYF	TGTGCCAGCAGCTTCGGGGAGACTGGAAACACCATATATTTT
NA	NA	TRBV30	TRBJ2-3	CAWSPRAGGTDTQYF	TGTGCCTGGAGCCCCAGGGCTGGGGGCACAGATACGCAGTATTTT